This record looks at one T cell receptor (beta chain) sequence and its context. This receptor's antigen is unknown. One base away there is no much larger clone; base qualities are not given. This sample was included in a study of CD8 T cells in Susac syndrome (dated by TCRdb to the late 2010s). About the full investigation: The study used repertoire sequencing to test whether antigen drove CD8+ T cell activation and differentiation in Susac syndrome. Clonality of the CD8+ T cell repertoire was compared between eleven to twelve healthy donors, approximately 14 Susac syndrome patients and 15 or so multiple sclerosis patients. The paper as a whole reports these results and caveats: The study acknowledged that relatively few individuals were included in the TCR sequencing and HLA analysis.

High-throughput TCR beta sequencing profiled peripheral blood CD8+ and CD4+ T cells from healthy donors, Susac syndrome patients and multiple sclerosis patients. Treatment-naive patients with stable or active relapsing-remitting disease fulfilling revised McDonald criteria were used as multiple sclerosis controls. Bulk CD8+ and CD4+ T cells were purified by magnetic negative isolation, whereas CD8+ TEMRA cells were enriched by FACS. Blood was collected in EDTA tubes and processed within 24 hours, with PBMCs isolated through density gradient centrifugation. PBMCs intended for TCR sequencing were cryopreserved in liquid nitrogen and thawed later in a water bath at 37 degrees C. The sorted or isolated CD4+, CD8+ and CD8+ TEMRA cells reached a purity of at least 90%. The CDR3, from cysteine to phenylalanine, totals 15 residues. The retained sequence is limited to the CDR3, 45 bases, with the frame set at the first base. V is clipped by 1 base and J by 0 bases, and the sequence between their germline boundaries is 9 bases long. CDR1 and CDR2 were assigned from the germline V gene as MGHRA and YSYEKL.

RNA was extracted using the RNeasy kit, and roughly 0.45 to 1 ug of the RNA was reverse transcribed with random hexamers. TCR beta CDR3 regions were amplified with the immunoSEQ multiplex PCR assay covering 54 Vbeta and 13 Jbeta segments. To correct PCR amplification bias, a synthetic template baseline was used for both primer optimization and computational correction. In the original analysis: Reads were annotated to V, D and J genes per IMGT and analyzed with immunoSEQ Analyzer, keeping only productive sequences. Clonality was computed as one minus Shannon entropy normalized by log2 of the number of productive unique sequences. For each patient and control, public and private clones were evaluated among the 100 most prevalent clones. A clone was defined as Susac-specific if it was absent from the healthy and MS cohorts, from roughly 990 published viral clones and from other ImmuneACCESS disease sequences. Clones were called with MiXCR by TCRdb after fastp trimmed the public reads at Q25, and only in-frame beta chains were retained. Rows are unified per CDR3 protein, each entry keeping the most common DNA and genes. These V and J calls originate from TCRdb's pipeline instead of the authors' own analysis. This sample holds 330,000 or so distinct CDR3 sequences; about 88% were observed only once. Roughly 0.17% of the sample is in the top ten clones.

The V gene is TRBV4-1 and the J gene is TRBJ1-1; matching of 6 bases hints at TRBD1 as the D gene. The specimen sequenced was CD8+ T cells from PBMCs. This clonotype was obtained from a human donor with multiple sclerosis. The encoded CDR3 is CASSQGTVMNTEAFF. In nucleotide form, the sequence is TGCGCCAGCAGCCAAGGGACAGTAATGAACACTGAAGCTTTCTTT.